This T cell receptor (beta chain) was documented in a study of cytomegalovirus exposure and HLA in healthy donors. This table comes from immunoSEQ multiplex PCR, and its TCRdb copy is limited to in-frame clones, with some not included. The sample comprises some 120,000 clones, 80% to 90% of which are singletons, and 1.1% rests with the top ten. Germline V lookup: CDR1 MNHEY, CDR2 SVGAGI. The CDR3 is made up of 15 amino acids. V was pared by 6 bases and J by 4 bases, with 19 bases between. The TCR originated in a woman between 18 and 29 years old in good health and CMV-seronegative. Sequenced material: PBMCs. V usage is TRBV6-5 and J usage is TRBJ2-7; a possible D gene is TRBD1 (6 bases). The CDR3 sequence: CASRSPGHLKYEQYF. The CDR3 DNA is TGTGCCAGCAGATCACCGGGACACTTGAAATACGAGCAGTACTTC.